This TCR beta chain was documented in a study of somatic mutations in cytotoxic T cells in rheumatoid arthritis. Findings of the study overall: The slightly lower representation of TRBV07 among rheumatoid arthritis patients did not undergo correction for multiple comparisons.

About this clone: Its target is unknown.

CDR3 length: 11 amino acids. Germline assignment: CDR1 MNHEY and CDR2 SMNVEV (reference sequence). TCRdb's copy holds only in-frame clones and misses some; the assay was immunoSEQ multiplex PCR. The sample lists over 20,000 clones, roughly 80% occurring once. The CD4+ and CD8+ fractions came from positive magnetic bead selection and were purity-checked by flow cytometry. Sequenced: CD8+ T cells sorted from blood. The rearrangement joins TRBV27 to TRBJ1-1; maybe TRBD1 (5 bases). This clonotype was sampled from a man in his forties or fifties in good health. CDR3 sequence (DNA): TGTGCTGCAGGGAGGAACACTGAAGCTTTCTTT. Amino acid sequence: CAAGRNTEAFF.